A selection of T cell receptor beta chains follows, all from one sample in a study of T cell repertoires in aging, cancer and after chemotherapy. TCRdb independently ran MiXCR on the multiplex PCR reads; one entry per CDR3 protein. The sample gives fewer than 12,000 distinct CDR3 sequences, around 32% of which show up once; 3% to 4% is in the top ten. Source material: blood. Receptors originate from a human donor in good health. Each CDR3 is given with its conserved first and last residue. The order of the fields is J gene, clone size, D gene, V gene, CDR3 DNA, CDR3 protein. D genes are given only for firm matches. Rows give clone size only sometimes, using once, few, many, or a class for an expanded clone.

j_gene: TRBJ1-4; abundance: .; d_gene: .; v_gene: TRBV6-5; CDR3nt: TGTGCCAGCAGTTCCATACCCGTCAGGAGAGAAAAACTGTTTTTT; CDR3aa: CASSSIPVRREKLFF
j_gene: TRBJ2-1; abundance: .; d_gene: .; v_gene: TRBV19; CDR3nt: TGTGCCAGTAAAGACTACAATGAGCAGTTCTTC; CDR3aa: CASKDYNEQFF
j_gene: TRBJ2-1; abundance: .; d_gene: .; v_gene: TRBV18; CDR3nt: TGTGCCAGCTCACCCCGGAGCAGGGTTTACAATGAGCAGTTCTTC; CDR3aa: CASSPRSRVYNEQFF
j_gene: TRBJ2-7; abundance: .; d_gene: TRBD1; v_gene: TRBV5-1; CDR3nt: TGCGCCAGCAGCTTGGAATTGTCCGGGACAGGGGGAGACGAGCAGTACTTC; CDR3aa: CASSLELSGTGGDEQYF
j_gene: TRBJ2-6; abundance: .; d_gene: .; v_gene: TRBV18; CDR3nt: TGTGCCAGCTCACCACCGGCGGCTGGGGCCAACGTCCTGACTTTC; CDR3aa: CASSPPAAGANVLTF
j_gene: TRBJ2-3; abundance: medium-sized; d_gene: .; v_gene: TRBV27; CDR3nt: TGTGCCAGCAGCCTTAACGGGCGAGTCACAGATACGCAGTATTTT; CDR3aa: CASSLNGRVTDTQYF
j_gene: TRBJ2-7; abundance: few; d_gene: TRBD1; v_gene: TRBV6-5; CDR3nt: TGTGCCAGCAGAGCGGGACAGGGCAGCAACGAGCAGTACTTC; CDR3aa: CASRAGQGSNEQYF
j_gene: TRBJ2-7; abundance: medium-sized; d_gene: TRBD1; v_gene: TRBV19; CDR3nt: TGTGCCAGTAGCAAAGGGACAGGGAGGGATGAAGCGGGCGAGCAGTACTTC; CDR3aa: CASSKGTGRDEAGEQYF
j_gene: TRBJ2-1; abundance: medium-sized; d_gene: TRBD2; v_gene: TRBV29-1; CDR3nt: TGCAGCGTTCAAGCGGGGGGGATAACCTACAATGAGCAGTTCTTC; CDR3aa: CSVQAGGITYNEQFF
j_gene: TRBJ2-7; abundance: .; d_gene: TRBD2; v_gene: TRBV6-2/TRBV6-3; CDR3nt: TGTGCCAGCAGTTCCCATACTAGCGGGCTATCCTACGAGCAGTACTTC; CDR3aa: CASSSHTSGLSYEQYF
j_gene: TRBJ1-6; abundance: .; d_gene: .; v_gene: TRBV6-5; CDR3nt: TGTGCCAGCAGTATAGGGAGGCATTCACCCCTCCACTTT; CDR3aa: CASSIGRHSPLHF
j_gene: TRBJ1-5; abundance: .; d_gene: .; v_gene: TRBV4-1; CDR3nt: TGCGCCAGCAGCCTCGGGGTCGGTCAGCCCCAGCATTTT; CDR3aa: CASSLGVGQPQHF
j_gene: TRBJ1-3; abundance: .; d_gene: TRBD1; v_gene: TRBV12-3/TRBV12-4; CDR3nt: TGTGCCAGCAGCTTCCAGGGGGTGGACACCATATATTTT; CDR3aa: CASSFQGVDTIYF
j_gene: TRBJ2-7; abundance: few; d_gene: TRBD1; v_gene: TRBV18; CDR3nt: TGTGCCAGCTCCCGGGACAGCTACGAGCAGTACTTC; CDR3aa: CASSRDSYEQYF
j_gene: TRBJ2-3; abundance: medium-sized; d_gene: TRBD2; v_gene: TRBV29-1; CDR3nt: TGCAGCGCCCTTCGACTAGCGGTGCCGACAGATACGCAGTATTTT; CDR3aa: CSALRLAVPTDTQYF
j_gene: TRBJ2-1; abundance: few; d_gene: .; v_gene: TRBV30; CDR3nt: TGTGCCTGGAGCCTGTCCTACAATGAGCAGTTCTTC; CDR3aa: CAWSLSYNEQFF
j_gene: TRBJ2-4; abundance: .; d_gene: TRBD1; v_gene: TRBV6-1; CDR3nt: TGTGCCAGCAGTCGCTTACAGGGGGCCGGTTTTGGCATTCAGTACTTC; CDR3aa: CASSRLQGAGFGIQYF
j_gene: TRBJ2-7; abundance: .; d_gene: TRBD2; v_gene: TRBV28; CDR3nt: TGTGCCAGCAGGCCGGCTAACGGACTAGCGGCATTCAACGAGCAGTACTTC; CDR3aa: CASRPANGLAAFNEQYF
j_gene: TRBJ1-1; abundance: .; d_gene: .; v_gene: TRBV20-1; CDR3nt: TGCAGTGCCCCTGGAGGAGGAGGTACTGAAGCTTTCTTT; CDR3aa: CSAPGGGGTEAFF
j_gene: TRBJ1-6; abundance: .; d_gene: .; v_gene: TRBV6-6; CDR3nt: TGTGCCAGCAGCTCTCGACAGGCAGGTTCACCCCTCCACTTT; CDR3aa: CASSSRQAGSPLHF
j_gene: TRBJ2-7; abundance: .; d_gene: .; v_gene: TRBV12-3/TRBV12-4; CDR3nt: TGTGCCAGCAGTTTATCCTGGCAGGGAAATATCTACGAGCAGAACTTC; CDR3aa: CASSLSWQGNIYEQNF
j_gene: TRBJ2-1; abundance: .; d_gene: TRBD1; v_gene: TRBV29-1; CDR3nt: TGCAGCGTAGACGGACAGGGTAGGGGTGGGGGCTATGGCTACAATGAGCAGTTCTTC; CDR3aa: CSVDGQGRGGGYGYNEQFF
j_gene: TRBJ2-1; abundance: .; d_gene: TRBD1; v_gene: TRBV20-1; CDR3nt: TGCAGTGCTCCGGACAGGTTCTCCTACAATGAGCAGTTCTTC; CDR3aa: CSAPDRFSYNEQFF
j_gene: TRBJ2-7; abundance: .; d_gene: .; v_gene: TRBV19; CDR3nt: TGTGCCAGTAGTATAGGGGCCAGACTGAGCTCCTACGAGCAGTACTTC; CDR3aa: CASSIGARLSSYEQYF
j_gene: TRBJ2-1; abundance: .; d_gene: .; v_gene: TRBV7-2; CDR3nt: TGTGCCAGCAGCTTAGGTCGACAGGCCCATGAGCAGTTCTTC; CDR3aa: CASSLGRQAHEQFF
j_gene: TRBJ2-5; abundance: medium-sized; d_gene: TRBD1; v_gene: TRBV29-1; CDR3nt: TGCAGCGTTGAATCGCAGGGGGTACAAGAGACCCAGTACTTC; CDR3aa: CSVESQGVQETQYF
j_gene: TRBJ2-4; abundance: .; d_gene: .; v_gene: TRBV6-5; CDR3nt: TGTGCCAGCAGTTACCAAGGGGGAGGAAACATTCAGTACTTC; CDR3aa: CASSYQGGGNIQYF
j_gene: TRBJ1-2; abundance: .; d_gene: TRBD1; v_gene: TRBV30; CDR3nt: TGTGCCTGGAGAGGGACAGGGGCGGGATATGGCTACACCTTC; CDR3aa: CAWRGTGAGYGYTF